The clone carrying this T cell receptor (beta chain) was observed a single time. The data stem from a study of CD8 T cells in Susac syndrome. V lost 5 bases and J lost 8; bases outside the gene matches: 6. The CDR3 consists of 13 residues. The RNA, about 0.45 to 1 ug, was put through reverse transcription using random hexamers. TCRdb re-called the immunoSEQ multiplex PCR reads through MiXCR, storing one row per CDR3 protein. Of under 150,000 distinct CDR3 sequences detected, approximately 96% appear once; the ten largest clones hold 0.065% to 0.095%. The sequence was obtained from a human donor with Susac syndrome. What was sequenced was CD4+ T cells from PBMCs. The chain recombines TRBV12-3 or TRBV12-4 with TRBJ1-2; 9 bases align to TRBD1. The CDR3 sequence is CASSLDRGRGYTF. The CDR3 region has the DNA TGTGCCAGCAGTCTGGACAGGGGACGGGGCTACACCTTC.